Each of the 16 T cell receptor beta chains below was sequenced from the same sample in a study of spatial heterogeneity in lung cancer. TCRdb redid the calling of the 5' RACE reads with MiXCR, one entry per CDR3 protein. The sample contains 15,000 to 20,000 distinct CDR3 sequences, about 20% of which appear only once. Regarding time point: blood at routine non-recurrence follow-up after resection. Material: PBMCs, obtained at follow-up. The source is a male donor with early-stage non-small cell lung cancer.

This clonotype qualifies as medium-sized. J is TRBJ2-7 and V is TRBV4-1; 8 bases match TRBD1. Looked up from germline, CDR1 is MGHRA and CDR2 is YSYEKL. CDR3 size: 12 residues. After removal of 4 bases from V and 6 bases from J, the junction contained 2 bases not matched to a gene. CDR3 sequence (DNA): TGCGCCAGCAGCCGGACAGGGCTCGAGCAGTACTTC. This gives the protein CASSRTGLEQYF.

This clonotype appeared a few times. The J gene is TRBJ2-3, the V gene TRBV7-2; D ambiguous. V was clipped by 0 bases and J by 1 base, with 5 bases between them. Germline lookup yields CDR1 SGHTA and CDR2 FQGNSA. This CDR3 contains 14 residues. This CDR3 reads CASSLATGTDTQYF. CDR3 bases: TGTGCCAGCAGCTTAGCTACGGGCACAGATACGCAGTATTTT.

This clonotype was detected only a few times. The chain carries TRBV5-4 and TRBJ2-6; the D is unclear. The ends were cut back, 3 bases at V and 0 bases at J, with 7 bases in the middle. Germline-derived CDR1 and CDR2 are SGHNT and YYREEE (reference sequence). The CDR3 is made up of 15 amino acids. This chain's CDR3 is CASSSQLSGANVLTF. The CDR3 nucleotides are TGTGCCAGCAGCTCCCAGCTCTCTGGGGCCAACGTCCTGACTTTC. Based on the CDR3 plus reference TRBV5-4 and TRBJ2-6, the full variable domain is ETGVTQSPTHLIKTRGQQVTLRCSSQSGHNTVSWYQQALGQGPQFIFQYYREEENGRGNFPPRFSGLQFPNYSSELNVNALELDDSALYLCASSSQLSGANVLTFGAGSRLTVL.

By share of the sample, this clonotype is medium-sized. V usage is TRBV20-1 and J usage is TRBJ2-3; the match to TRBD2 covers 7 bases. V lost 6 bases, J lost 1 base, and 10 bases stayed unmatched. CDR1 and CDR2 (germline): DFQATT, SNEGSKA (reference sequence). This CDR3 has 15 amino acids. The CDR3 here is CSATGGLVGTDTQYF. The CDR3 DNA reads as TGCAGTGCCACGGGAGGACTAGTTGGCACAGATACGCAGTATTTT.

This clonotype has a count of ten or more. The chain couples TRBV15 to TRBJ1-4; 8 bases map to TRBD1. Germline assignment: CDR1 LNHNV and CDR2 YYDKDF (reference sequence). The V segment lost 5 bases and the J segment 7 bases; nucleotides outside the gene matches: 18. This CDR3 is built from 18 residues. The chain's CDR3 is CATSRSRDRGSWSEKLFF. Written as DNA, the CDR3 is TGTGCCACCAGCCGAAGTCGTGACAGGGGTTCATGGAGTGAAAAACTGTTTTTT.

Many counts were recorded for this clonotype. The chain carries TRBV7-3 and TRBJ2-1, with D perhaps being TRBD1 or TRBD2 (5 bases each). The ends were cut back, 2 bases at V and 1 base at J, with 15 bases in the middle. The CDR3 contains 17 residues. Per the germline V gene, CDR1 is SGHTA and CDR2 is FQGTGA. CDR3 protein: CASSLWAGTSSYNEQFF. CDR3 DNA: TGTGCCAGCAGCTTATGGGCAGGGACCTCGTCCTACAATGAGCAGTTCTTC.

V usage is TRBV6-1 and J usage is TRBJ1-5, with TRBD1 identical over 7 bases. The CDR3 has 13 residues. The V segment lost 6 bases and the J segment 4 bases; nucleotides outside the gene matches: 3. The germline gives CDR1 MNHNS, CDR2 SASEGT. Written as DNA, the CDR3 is TGTGCCAGCAGCTACAGGGGTAATCAGCCCCAGCATTTT. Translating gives CASSYRGNQPQHF.

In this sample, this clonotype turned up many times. The chain's CDR3 is CASSEAGGLVDTQYF. CDR3 DNA sequence: TGCGCCAGCAGTGAAGCGGGGGGCTTGGTAGATACGCAGTATTTT. The rearrangement links TRBV5-1 to TRBJ2-3, with 9 bases fitting TRBD2. V was pared by 5 bases and J by 5 bases, with 9 bases of the junction left unmatched. CDR3 length equals 15 residues. The germline V gene encodes CDR1 SGHRS and CDR2 YFSETQ.

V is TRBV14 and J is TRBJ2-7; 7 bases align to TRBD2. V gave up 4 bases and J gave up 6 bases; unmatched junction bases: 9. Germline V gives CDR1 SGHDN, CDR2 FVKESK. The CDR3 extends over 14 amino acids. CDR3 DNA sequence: TGTGCCAGCAGCCGAAAAGGACTAGGAGGCGAGCAGTACTTC. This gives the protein CASSRKGLGGEQYF.

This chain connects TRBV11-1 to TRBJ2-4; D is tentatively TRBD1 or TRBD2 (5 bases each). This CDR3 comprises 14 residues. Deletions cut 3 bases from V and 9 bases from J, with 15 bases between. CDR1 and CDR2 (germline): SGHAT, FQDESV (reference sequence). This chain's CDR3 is CASSFVQDGAIQYF. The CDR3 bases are TGTGCCAGCAGCTTCGTTCAGGACGGGGCCATTCAGTACTTC.

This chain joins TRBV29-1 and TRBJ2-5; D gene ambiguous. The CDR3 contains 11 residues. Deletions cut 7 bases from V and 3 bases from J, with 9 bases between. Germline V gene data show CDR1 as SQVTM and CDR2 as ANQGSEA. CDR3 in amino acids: CSAEPKETQYF. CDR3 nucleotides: TGCAGCGCAGAACCCAAAGAGACCCAGTACTTC.

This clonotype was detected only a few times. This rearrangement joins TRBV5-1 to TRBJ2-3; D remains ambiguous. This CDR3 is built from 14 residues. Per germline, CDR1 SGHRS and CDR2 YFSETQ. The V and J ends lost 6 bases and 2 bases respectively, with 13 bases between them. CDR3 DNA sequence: TGCGCCAGCAAGACTGGCCCTACCACAGATACGCAGTATTTT. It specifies CASKTGPTTDTQYF.

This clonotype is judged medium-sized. The CDR3 DNA follows: TGTGCCAGCAGCTTAGCGACAGAAGCTTTCTTT. It yields the protein CASSLATEAFF. The chain links TRBV7-9 to TRBJ1-1; D gene uncertain. There are 11 residues in the CDR3. Per the germline V gene, CDR1 is SEHNR and CDR2 is FQNEAQ (reference sequence). Trimming removed 0 bases at V and 8 bases at J, with 4 bases between.

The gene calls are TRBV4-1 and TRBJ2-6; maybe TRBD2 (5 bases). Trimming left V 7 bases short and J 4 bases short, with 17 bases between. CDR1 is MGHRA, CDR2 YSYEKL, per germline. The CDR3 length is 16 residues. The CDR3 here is CASTRAGPTGANVLTF. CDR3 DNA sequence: TGCGCCAGCACGAGGGCAGGCCCTACGGGGGCCAACGTCCTGACTTTC.

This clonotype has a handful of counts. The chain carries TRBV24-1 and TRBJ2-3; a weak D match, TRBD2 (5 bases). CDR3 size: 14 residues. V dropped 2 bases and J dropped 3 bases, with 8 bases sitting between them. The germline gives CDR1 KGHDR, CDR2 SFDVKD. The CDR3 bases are TGTGCCACCAGTGATTACCCGGGAACAGATACGCAGTATTTT. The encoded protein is CATSDYPGTDTQYF.

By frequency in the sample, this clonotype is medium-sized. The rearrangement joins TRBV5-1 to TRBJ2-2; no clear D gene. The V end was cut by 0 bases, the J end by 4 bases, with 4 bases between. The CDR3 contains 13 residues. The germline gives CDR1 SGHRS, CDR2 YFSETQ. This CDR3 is CASSLDGTGELFF. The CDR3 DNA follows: TGCGCCAGCAGCTTGGATGGCACCGGGGAGCTGTTTTTT.